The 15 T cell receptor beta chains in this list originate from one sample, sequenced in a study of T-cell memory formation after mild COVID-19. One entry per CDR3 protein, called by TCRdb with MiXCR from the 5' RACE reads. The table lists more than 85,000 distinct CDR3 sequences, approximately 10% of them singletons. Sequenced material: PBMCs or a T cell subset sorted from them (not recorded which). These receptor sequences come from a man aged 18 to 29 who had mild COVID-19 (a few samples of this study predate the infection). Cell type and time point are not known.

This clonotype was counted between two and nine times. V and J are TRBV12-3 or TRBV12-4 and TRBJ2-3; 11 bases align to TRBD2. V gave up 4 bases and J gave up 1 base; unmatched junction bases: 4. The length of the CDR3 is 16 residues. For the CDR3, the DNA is TGTGCCAGCAGTTCCCTGACTAGCGGGGGCACAGATACGCAGTATTTT. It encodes CASSSLTSGGTDTQYF.

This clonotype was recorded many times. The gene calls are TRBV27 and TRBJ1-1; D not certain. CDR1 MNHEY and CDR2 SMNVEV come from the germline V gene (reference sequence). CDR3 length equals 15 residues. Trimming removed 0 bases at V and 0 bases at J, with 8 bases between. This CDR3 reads CASSLSKALNTEAFF. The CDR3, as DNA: TGTGCCAGCAGTTTATCGAAGGCATTGAACACTGAAGCTTTCTTT.

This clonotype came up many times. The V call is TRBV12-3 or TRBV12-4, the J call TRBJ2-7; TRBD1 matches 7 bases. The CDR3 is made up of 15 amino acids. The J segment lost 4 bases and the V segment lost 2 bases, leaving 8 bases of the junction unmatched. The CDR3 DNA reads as TGTGCCAGCAGTTTACCGAGACAGGGAGTGTACGAGCAGTACTTC. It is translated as CASSLPRQGVYEQYF.

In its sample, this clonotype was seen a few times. The DNA of the CDR3 is TGTGCCAGCAGTTTATTGACTAGCGGGGAAGGGCAGTTCTTC. Its protein is CASSLLTSGEGQFF. The chain carries TRBV27 and TRBJ2-1; 11 bases are shared with TRBD2. Germline values: CDR1 MNHEY, CDR2 SMNVEV (reference sequence). J was trimmed by 12 bases and V by 1 base; bases with no gene match: 5. CDR3 length equals 14 residues.

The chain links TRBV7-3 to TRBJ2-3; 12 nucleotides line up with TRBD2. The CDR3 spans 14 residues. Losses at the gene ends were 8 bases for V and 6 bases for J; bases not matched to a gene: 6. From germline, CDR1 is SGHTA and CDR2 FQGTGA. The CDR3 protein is CASLTSGGPDTQYF. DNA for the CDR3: TGTGCCAGCCTTACTAGCGGGGGGCCCGATACGCAGTATTTT.

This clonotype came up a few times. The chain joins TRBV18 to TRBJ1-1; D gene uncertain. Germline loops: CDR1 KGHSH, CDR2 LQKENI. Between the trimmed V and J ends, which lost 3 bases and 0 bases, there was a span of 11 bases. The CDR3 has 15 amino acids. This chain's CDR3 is CASSPTSLMNTEAFF. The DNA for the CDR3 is TGTGCCAGCTCACCGACTTCACTTATGAACACTGAAGCTTTCTTT.

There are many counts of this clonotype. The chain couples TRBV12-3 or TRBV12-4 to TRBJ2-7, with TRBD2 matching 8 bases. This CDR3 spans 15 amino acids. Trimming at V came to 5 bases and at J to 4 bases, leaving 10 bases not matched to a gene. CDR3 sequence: CASSPSGGGPYEQYF. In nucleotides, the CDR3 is TGTGCCAGCAGTCCCTCTGGCGGGGGGCCGTACGAGCAGTACTTC.

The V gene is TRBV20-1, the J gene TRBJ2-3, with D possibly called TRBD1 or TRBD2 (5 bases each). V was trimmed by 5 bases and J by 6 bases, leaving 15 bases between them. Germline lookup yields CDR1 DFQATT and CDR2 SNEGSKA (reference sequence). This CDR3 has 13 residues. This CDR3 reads CSAWDRVVDTQYF. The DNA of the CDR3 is TGCAGTGCTTGGGACCGGGTTGTGGATACGCAGTATTTT.

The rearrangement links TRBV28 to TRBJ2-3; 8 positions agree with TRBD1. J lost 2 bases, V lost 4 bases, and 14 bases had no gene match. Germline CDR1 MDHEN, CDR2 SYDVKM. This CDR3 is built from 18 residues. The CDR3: CASSSPISGDRNTDTQYF. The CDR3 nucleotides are TGTGCCAGCAGTTCCCCAATCTCCGGGGACAGGAACACAGATACGCAGTATTTT.

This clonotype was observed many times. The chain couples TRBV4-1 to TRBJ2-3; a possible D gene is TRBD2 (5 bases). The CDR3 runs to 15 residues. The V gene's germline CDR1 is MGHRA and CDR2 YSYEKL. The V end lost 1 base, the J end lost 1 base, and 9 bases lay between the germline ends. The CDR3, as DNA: TGCGCCAGCAGCCAAGTTAGCGAGGGCACAGATACGCAGTATTTT. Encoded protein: CASSQVSEGTDTQYF.

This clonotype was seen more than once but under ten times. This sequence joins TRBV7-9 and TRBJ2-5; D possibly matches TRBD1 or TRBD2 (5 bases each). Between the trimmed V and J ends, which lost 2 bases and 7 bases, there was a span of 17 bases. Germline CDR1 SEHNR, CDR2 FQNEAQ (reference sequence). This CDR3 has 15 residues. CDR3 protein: CASSLPRDREGTQYF. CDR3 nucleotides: TGTGCCAGCAGCTTACCCCGGGACCGTGAGGGGACCCAGTACTTC.

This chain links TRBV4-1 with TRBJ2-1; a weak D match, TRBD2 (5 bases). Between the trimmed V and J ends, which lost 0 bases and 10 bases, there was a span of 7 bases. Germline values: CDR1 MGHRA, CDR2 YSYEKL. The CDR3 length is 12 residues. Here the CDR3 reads CASSQDWREQFF. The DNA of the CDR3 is TGCGCCAGCAGCCAAGATTGGAGGGAGCAGTTCTTC.

DNA of the CDR3: TGTGCCAGCAGCCAACGCTCTCAGGGAAATGACGAGCAGTACTTC. Translated: CASSQRSQGNDEQYF. V usage is TRBV3-1 and J usage is TRBJ2-7; TRBD1 is a possible D gene (5 bases). Germline CDR1 LGHDT, CDR2 YNNKEL (reference sequence). This CDR3 contains 15 residues. Trimming took 2 bases from V and 5 from J, leaving 16 bases between them.

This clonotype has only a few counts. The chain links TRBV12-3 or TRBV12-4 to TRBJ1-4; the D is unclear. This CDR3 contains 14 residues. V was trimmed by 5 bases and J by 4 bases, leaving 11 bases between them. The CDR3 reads CASSPGLSNEKLFF. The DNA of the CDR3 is TGTGCCAGCAGTCCCGGACTGAGTAATGAAAAACTGTTTTTT.

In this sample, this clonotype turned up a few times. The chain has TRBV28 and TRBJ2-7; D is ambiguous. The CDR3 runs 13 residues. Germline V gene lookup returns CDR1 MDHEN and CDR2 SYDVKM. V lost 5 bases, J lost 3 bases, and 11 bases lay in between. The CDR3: CASSPTSGYEQYV. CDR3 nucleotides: TGTGCCAGCAGTCCCACGTCCGGCTACGAGCAGTACGTC.